This T cell receptor (beta chain) was retrieved from a study of blood T cell repertoires in COVID-19 (dated by TCRdb to the early 2020s). About the investigation overall: Samples from collaborators originated in the United States, Italy and Spain and spanned both the acute and convalescent phases of COVID-19. The prospective study material was composed of cDNA or gDNA derived from T cells, B-cell-depleted T cells, or PBMCs. Deeply sampled blood TCRbeta repertoires from subjects exposed to, actively infected with, or recovered from COVID-19 were included in the dataset. A freely available public database, intended as a resource for researchers studying the immune response to SARS-CoV-2, is where the repertoires were released. Samples came from the ongoing ImmuneRACE study (first 160 participants) plus 1,254 subjects from 6 global collaborators. The sample metadata nearly always contained a de-identified subject ID, COVID-19 status, age in years and sex. Where available, HLA class I and class II types were obtained from metadata supplied by the sample provider rather than from assay-based typing. Findings and caveats that apply to the study as a whole: How much clinical and demographic metadata was included differed by source and by participant, and the metadata was provided uncurated.

At one collaborating source in Seattle, patients were enrolled during active infection and were followed longitudinally through the course of disease. Each collaborating institution followed its own protocols to collect whole blood in K2EDTA tubes. For TCRbeta analysis, collaborator samples were shipped as frozen whole blood, as isolated PBMCs, or as DNA extracted from either sample type. Note on this clone: Its antigen is currently not known. Base-call qualities are not available, and no considerably larger clone is one nucleotide away. Other DNA sequences in this sample translate to the same CDR3.

The immunoSEQ Assay, a bias-controlled multiplex PCR, was used to amplify TCRbeta CDR3 regions from genomic DNA. Per the source publication's procedure: Within the assay, amplification of reference gene primers was used to estimate how many nucleated cells each sample contained. Sequence reads were collapsed and filtered to measure the absolute abundance of every unique TCRbeta CDR3 rearrangement. For each sample, productive Simpson clonality was calculated as the square root of Simpson's diversity index over productive rearrangements. TCRdb limited this immuneACCESS table to in-frame rearrangements with V and J called. A share of clones is missing; checked studies link under half to unresolved V genes, and the rest is unexplained. Clone size and the V and J calls come from that table; the DNA yielded D and trimming. This sample comprises approximately 170,000 clones, around 90% of them detected only once. The top ten constitute around 5.1% of the sample.

Spanning cysteine to phenylalanine, the CDR3 consists of 12 amino acids. CDR3 DNA only is kept here, 36 bases in frame from base 1. From V the trimming removes 4 bases and from J it removes 6 bases, while the gene matches leave 4 bases of the junction unaccounted for. CDR1 SGHDT and CDR2 YYEEEE were looked up in the germline V gene. The receptor was derived from a man aged 18-30 years with COVID-19, enrolled during active disease. Sequenced material: peripheral blood. Recombination joined TRBV5-6 with TRBJ2-7, with 7 bases aligning to TRBD1. The CDR3: CASSRQGPEQYF. Here is the DNA: TGTGCCAGCAGCCGACAGGGACCCGAGCAGTACTTC.